The 15 T cell receptor beta chains below come from one sample, sequenced in a study of cytomegalovirus exposure and HLA in healthy donors (dated by TCRdb to 2017 to 2019). The protocol used for the library was the immunoSEQ multiplex PCR assay. For the multiplex PCR, a mixture combining 60 forward primers for TCR Vbeta segments and 13 reverse primers for TCR Jbeta segments was used. The table comes from immuneACCESS by way of TCRdb, which keeps in-frame sequences with V and J called. Part of the clones is missing from these tables; in studies checked, under half for an unresolved V gene and the rest for unknown reasons. The sample table contains 100,000 to 150,000 clones; only one count was recorded for 77% of them. The leading ten clones occupy about 4.3% of the sample. The sequenced sample consisted of PBMCs. The receptors originated from a male donor in good health and CMV-seropositive.

The rearrangement joins TRBV19 to TRBJ2-7, with 8 bases identical to TRBD1. This CDR3 is 14 amino acids long. CDR1 LNHDA and CDR2 SQIVND come from the germline V gene (reference sequence). Losses at the gene ends were 6 bases for V and 3 bases for J; bases not matched to a gene: 7. The CDR3, as DNA: TGTGCCAGTAGCCGGACAGGGAATAGCTACGAGCAGTACTTC. This translates into CASSRTGNSYEQYF.

The chain recombines TRBV28 with TRBJ1-2; 10 nucleotides align to TRBD1. This CDR3 spans 12 amino acids. Trimming removed 3 bases from V and 12 bases from J; junction bases left unmatched: 4. Germline V gene sequence: CDR1 MDHEN, CDR2 SYDVKM. Written as DNA, the CDR3 is TGTGCCAGCAGTTTCTCGGGACAGGGGAACACCTTC. Its protein is CASSFSGQGNTF.

The V call is TRBV6-5, the J call TRBJ2-7, with a weak D call TRBD1 (5 bases). With 6 bases removed from V and 4 bases from J, the gap between germline ends came to 19 bases. The CDR3 length is 15 residues. In germline, CDR1 is MNHEY, CDR2 SVGAGI. In DNA, the CDR3 is TGTGCCAGCAGCCAACCTGGACACAATTTATACGAGCAGTACTTC. It specifies CASSQPGHNLYEQYF.

The chain combines TRBV6-5 with TRBJ2-7; 7 nucleotides match TRBD2. This CDR3 spans 15 amino acids. V trimming: 5 bases; J trimming: 3 bases; junction bases outside the gene matches: 10. The germline CDR1 and CDR2 sequences are MNHEY and SVGAGI. The CDR3 is CASSPPGEGNYEQYF. The CDR3 DNA is TGTGCCAGCAGTCCTCCGGGGGAGGGGAACTACGAGCAGTACTTC.

The V and J genes are TRBV6-6 and TRBJ1-1; weak D call: TRBD1 (5 bases). Trimming stripped 5 bases from V and 1 base from J, with 11 bases between. This CDR3 contains 14 residues. Germline V gene sequence: CDR1 MNHNY, CDR2 SVGAGI (reference sequence). The CDR3 sequence is CASSVGASNTEAFF. The CDR3, as DNA: TGTGCCAGCAGTGTTGGGGCCTCGAACACTGAAGCTTTCTTT.

The rearrangement uses TRBV6-5 and TRBJ1-1; D possibly corresponds to TRBD1 (5 bases). The CDR3 length is 13 residues. CDR1 and CDR2 (germline): MNHEY, SVGAGI. Trimming took 5 bases from V and 5 from J, leaving 12 bases between them. The CDR3 coding sequence is TGTGCCAGCAGTGAGCCCTCAGGGACTGAAGCTTTCTTT. Its translation is CASSEPSGTEAFF.

This clone was observed a handful of times. This chain joins TRBV7-3 and TRBJ2-2; D is uncertain. The CDR3 extends over 15 amino acids. Germline CDR1 is SGHTA and CDR2 is FQGTGA. The V and J ends lost 2 bases and 5 bases respectively, with 12 bases between them. CDR3 amino acids: CASSLLQPGTGELFF. The CDR3 nucleotides read TGTGCCAGCAGCTTACTGCAGCCAGGTACCGGGGAGCTGTTTTTT.

This chain connects TRBV6-5 to TRBJ2-2; D is undetermined. Trimming left V 6 bases short and J 1 base short, with 9 bases between. The V gene's germline CDR1 is MNHEY and CDR2 SVGAGI. The CDR3 is made up of 14 amino acids. CDR3 coding DNA: TGTGCCAGCAGATCCCTACTGAACACCGGGGAGCTGTTTTTT. This encodes CASRSLLNTGELFF.

The gene calls are TRBV7-9 and TRBJ2-5, with D perhaps TRBD1 (5 bases). Germline values: CDR1 SEHNR, CDR2 FQNEAQ (reference sequence). V lost 5 bases to trimming and J lost 3 bases, with 10 bases between them. The CDR3 extends over 13 amino acids. The CDR3 DNA is TGTGCCAGCAGCCGACAGAGTAAAGAGACCCAGTACTTC. Its protein is CASSRQSKETQYF. Supplemented by reference TRBV7-9 and TRBJ2-5, the full variable domain reads DTGVSQNPRHKITKRGQNVTFRCDPISEHNRLYWYRQTLGQGPEFLTYFQNEAQLEKSRLLSDRFSAERPKGSFSTLEIQRTEQGDSAMYLCASSRQSKETQYFGPGTRLLVL.

The gene calls are TRBV7-9 and TRBJ1-1; D perhaps matches TRBD1 (5 bases). Per the germline V gene, CDR1 is SEHNR and CDR2 is FQNEAQ (reference sequence). Trimming pared 2 bases from V and 4 bases from J, leaving 8 bases between. The CDR3 totals 13 residues. CDR3: CASSLRGSTEAFF. DNA of the CDR3: TGTGCCAGCAGCTTACGGGGGAGCACTGAAGCTTTCTTT.

V usage is TRBV5-4 and J usage is TRBJ1-2; D unresolved. The CDR3 spans 12 residues. The V end lost 0 bases, the J end lost 11 bases, and 11 bases lay between the germline ends. Per germline, CDR1 SGHNT and CDR2 YYREEE (reference sequence). The DNA for the CDR3 is TGTGCCAGCAGCTTGGGGAGAGGCGGGTACACCTTC. This codes for CASSLGRGGYTF.

The chain employs TRBV10-3 and TRBJ2-1, with 8 bases aligning to TRBD2. The CDR3 has 13 amino acids. Trimming removed 0 bases from V and 8 bases from J; junction bases left unmatched: 0. Germline assignment: CDR1 ENHRY and CDR2 SYGVKD. The CDR3 region is CAISESTSDEQFF. CDR3 nucleotide sequence: TGTGCCATCAGTGAGTCGACTAGCGATGAGCAGTTCTTC.

V usage is TRBV6-5 and J usage is TRBJ1-1; TRBD1 agrees at 7 bases. The CDR3 consists of 14 residues. The germline V gene has CDR1 MNHEY and CDR2 SVGAGI. Trimming took 7 bases from V and 5 from J; bases not matched to a gene: 10. CDR3: CASNLDRMGTEAFF. For the CDR3, the DNA is TGTGCCAGCAACTTGGACAGGATGGGGACTGAAGCTTTCTTT.

This chain uses TRBV7-2 with TRBJ2-1, with D perhaps TRBD2 (6 bases). V was trimmed by 3 bases and J by 12 bases, leaving 9 bases between them. Germline V gene data show CDR1 as SGHTA and CDR2 as FQGNSA. CDR3 length: 11 residues. The CDR3 loop reads CASSLRGAQFF. CDR3 DNA sequence: TGTGCCAGCAGCTTGCGGGGTGCGCAGTTCTTC.

The J gene is TRBJ1-5, the V gene TRBV7-2, with 8 bases identical to TRBD1. CDR3 size: 16 residues. The trim removed 4 bases at V and 0 bases at J, leaving 5 bases unmatched. Germline-derived CDR1 and CDR2 are SGHTA and FQGNSA. The CDR3 spells CASSSDRGYSNQPQHF. Here the CDR3 DNA reads TGTGCCAGCAGCTCAGACAGGGGCTATAGCAATCAGCCCCAGCATTTT.